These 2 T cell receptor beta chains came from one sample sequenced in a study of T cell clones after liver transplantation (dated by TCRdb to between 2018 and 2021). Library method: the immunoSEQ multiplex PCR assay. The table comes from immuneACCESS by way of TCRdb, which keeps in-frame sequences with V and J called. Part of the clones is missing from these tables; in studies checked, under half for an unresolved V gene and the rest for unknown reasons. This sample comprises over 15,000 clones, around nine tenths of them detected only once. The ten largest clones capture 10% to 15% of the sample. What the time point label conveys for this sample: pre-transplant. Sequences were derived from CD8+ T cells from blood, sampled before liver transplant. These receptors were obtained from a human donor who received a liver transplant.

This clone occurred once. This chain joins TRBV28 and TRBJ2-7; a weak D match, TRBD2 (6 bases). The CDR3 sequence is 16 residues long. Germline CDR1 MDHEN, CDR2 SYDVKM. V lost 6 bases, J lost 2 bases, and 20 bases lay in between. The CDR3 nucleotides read TGTGCCAGCAGCCCGACCGGGACTTGGGGGGCCTACGAGCAGTACTTC. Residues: CASSPTGTWGAYEQYF.

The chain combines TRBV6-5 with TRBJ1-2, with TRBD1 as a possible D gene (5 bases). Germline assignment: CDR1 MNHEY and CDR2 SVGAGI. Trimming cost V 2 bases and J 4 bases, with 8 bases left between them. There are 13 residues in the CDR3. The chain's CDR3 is CASSYGAFYGYTF. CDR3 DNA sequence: TGTGCCAGCAGTTACGGGGCGTTCTATGGCTACACCTTC.